Following are 29 T cell receptor beta chains from one sample sequenced in a study of human T cells and chemical hapten exposure. MiXCR, applied by TCRdb to the RACE reads, yields one record per CDR3 protein. This repertoire shows under 450,000 distinct CDR3 sequences, approximately 5% found once; its top ten account for 2% to 2.5%. The time point: patch test 1, 2 weeks after DPC sensitization. As to treatment: therapeutic diphenylcyclopropenone sensitization with weekly scalp DPC. This specimen was whole blood, taken in connection with sensitization to the hapten diphenylcyclopropenone (DPC). The receptors were sampled from a woman aged 45-59 years with alopecia areata. Some clones in this sample may be carry-over from other donors' samples.

The chain uses TRBV4-1 and TRBJ1-5, with D hard to call. This CDR3 comprises 13 residues. Germline V gene lookup returns CDR1 MGHRA and CDR2 YSYEKL. Trimming cost V 1 base and J 9 bases, with 10 bases left between them. CDR3 amino acids: CASSQGWSWPQHF. The CDR3, as DNA: TGCGCCAGCAGCCAAGGATGGTCGTGGCCCCAGCATTTT.

This clonotype occurred many times. The chain has TRBV5-1 and TRBJ2-7; no clear D. The germline CDR1 and CDR2 sequences are SGHRS and YFSETQ. The germline V and J ends were trimmed by 4 bases and 4 bases, with 18 bases remaining between them. CDR3 length: 15 amino acids. CDR3 nucleotides: TGCGCCAGCAGCCTGTCCTTTAATCTTAAGTACGAGCAGTACTTC. Translating it yields CASSLSFNLKYEQYF.

This clonotype was detected many times. The rearrangement joins TRBV29-1 to TRBJ2-4; a weak D match, TRBD2 (5 bases). Trimming took off 6 bases at V and 3 bases at J, with 21 bases between the two ends. Looked up from germline, CDR1 is SQVTM and CDR2 is ANQGSEA. CDR3 length: 16 amino acids. The chain's CDR3 is CSVSPRAGTSKNIQYF. The CDR3 coding sequence is TGCAGCGTGAGCCCTAGGGCGGGTACTAGCAAAAACATTCAGTACTTC.

J is TRBJ2-7 and V is TRBV12-3 or TRBV12-4, with D perhaps matching TRBD1 (6 bases). Trimming removed 1 base at V and 5 bases at J, with 15 bases between. The CDR3 contains 15 residues. This chain's CDR3 is CASSLDRVKVNEQYF. CDR3 sequence (DNA): TGTGCCAGCAGTTTAGACAGGGTCAAAGTCAACGAGCAGTACTTC.

This clonotype came up many times. The chain joins TRBV7-9 to TRBJ2-1; no firm D call. The CDR3 is 15 residues long. In germline, CDR1 is SEHNR, CDR2 FQNEAQ (reference sequence). The V gene lost 5 bases and the J gene lost 5 bases, with 16 bases spanning the gap. This CDR3 reads CASSPLVVTHNEQFF. In DNA, the CDR3 is TGTGCCAGCAGCCCCCTCGTAGTCACCCACAATGAGCAGTTCTTC.

This clonotype was observed many times. V is TRBV6-1 and J is TRBJ1-2; the D gene is possibly TRBD1 (5 bases). V was pared by 1 base and J by 2 bases, with 11 bases between. CDR1 and CDR2 from the germline V gene are MNHNS and SASEGT. CDR3 size: 15 residues. The CDR3 sequence is CASSEEGRFNYGYTF. The CDR3 DNA follows: TGTGCCAGCAGTGAAGAGGGGCGTTTCAACTATGGCTACACCTTC.

The V gene is TRBV6-4, the J gene TRBJ2-3; no clear D. Germline CDR1 MRHNA, CDR2 SNTAGT. Trimming pared 3 bases from V and 2 bases from J, leaving 9 bases between. This CDR3 spans 14 amino acids. CDR3 coding DNA: TGTGCCAGCAGTGAAGTGCCATACACAGATACGCAGTATTTT. As protein: CASSEVPYTDTQYF.

This chain uses TRBV5-5 with TRBJ1-1, with unresolved D. CDR1 SGHKS and CDR2 YYEKEE come from the germline V gene (reference sequence). V was shortened by 2 bases and J by 8 bases, with 13 bases between the two germline ends. The CDR3 is 13 residues long. The CDR3 protein is CASSFLEGPEAFF. For the CDR3, the DNA is TGTGCCAGCAGCTTTTTAGAAGGCCCGGAAGCTTTCTTT.

This clonotype was observed many times. The chain combines TRBV5-5 with TRBJ1-2; D possibly corresponds to TRBD1 (6 bases). CDR3 length: 16 amino acids. CDR1 is SGHKS, CDR2 YYEKEE, per germline (reference sequence). Deletions cut 0 bases from V and 3 bases from J, with 15 bases between. The chain's CDR3 is CASSLELGRGDYGYTF. CDR3 bases: TGTGCCAGCAGCTTGGAACTTGGCAGGGGTGACTATGGCTACACCTTC. Variable domain in full (rest from reference TRBV5-5 and TRBJ1-2): DAGVTQSPTHLIKTRGQQVTLRCSPISGHKSVSWYQQVLGQGPQFIFQYYEKEERGRGNFPDRFSARQFPNYSSELNVNALLLGDSALYLCASSLELGRGDYGYTFGSGTRLTVV.

This clonotype was counted between two and nine times. The J gene is TRBJ1-4, the V gene TRBV7-2; no reliable D call. Trimming stripped 4 bases from V and 3 bases from J, with 15 bases between. Germline CDR1 reads SGHTA; CDR2 reads FQGNSA. There are 16 residues in the CDR3. The CDR3 region is CASSSRNPGANEKLFF. The CDR3 DNA is TGTGCCAGCAGCTCAAGAAACCCGGGCGCTAATGAAAAACTGTTTTTT.

This chain links TRBV7-2 with TRBJ2-7; 9 bases fit TRBD1. CDR1 SGHTA and CDR2 FQGNSA come from the germline V gene. The CDR3 runs 15 residues. The junction had 3 bases not matched to a gene; V was cut back by 1 base and J by 2 bases. CDR3 coding DNA: TGTGCCAGCAGCTTAGTAGGGACAGGGCCCTACGAGCAGTACTTC. Residues: CASSLVGTGPYEQYF. Complete variable domain (other parts from reference TRBV7-2 and TRBJ2-7): GAGVSQSPSNKVTEKGKDVELRCDPISGHTALYWYRQSLGQGLEFLIYFQGNSAPDKSGLPSDRFSAERTGGSVSTLTIQRTQQEDSAVYLCASSLVGTGPYEQYFGPGTRLTVT.

This clonotype was counted a few times. The chain has TRBV7-9 and TRBJ2-7; D is possibly TRBD2 (7 bases). The CDR3 is 15 amino acids. The V and J ends lost 5 bases and 4 bases respectively, with 18 bases between them. Germline lookup yields CDR1 SEHNR and CDR2 FQNEAQ (reference sequence). The CDR3 sequence: CASSPVEGGRYEQYF. CDR3 nucleotide sequence: TGTGCCAGCAGCCCAGTAGAGGGGGGGCGGTACGAGCAGTACTTC.

The chain uses TRBV27 and TRBJ2-7, with 9 bases fitting TRBD2. CDR1 and CDR2 (germline): MNHEY, SMNVEV (reference sequence). V was clipped by 5 bases and J by 5 bases; unmatched bases: 7. The CDR3 consists of 14 residues. The CDR3 is CASSLGGLAHEQYF. CDR3 coding DNA: TGTGCCAGCAGTCTCGGGGGACTAGCCCACGAGCAGTACTTC.

As regards this clonotype: The junction shows a germline mismatch at one end, possibly a read error. The gene calls are TRBV11-2 and TRBJ2-5; D is unclear. Germline V lookup: CDR1 SGHAT, CDR2 FQNNGV. This CDR3 spans 11 amino acids. As DNA, the CDR3 is TGTGCCAGCAGCCTGAAAGAGTCCCAGTACTTC. Translation: CASSLKESQYF.

V usage is TRBV7-2 and J usage is TRBJ1-5; D gene uncertain. There are 16 residues in the CDR3. The germline CDR1 and CDR2 sequences are SGHTA and FQGNSA. Trimming pared 5 bases from V and 1 base from J, leaving 15 bases between. The CDR3 nucleotides read TGTGCCAGCAGCCCTTTCCGGCCTGGGAGCAATCAGCCCCAGCATTTT. This encodes CASSPFRPGSNQPQHF. Full variable domain (remainder filled in from reference TRBV7-2 and TRBJ1-5): GAGVSQSPSNKVTEKGKDVELRCDPISGHTALYWYRQSLGQGLEFLIYFQGNSAPDKSGLPSDRFSAERTGGSVSTLTIQRTQQEDSAVYLCASSPFRPGSNQPQHFGDGTRLSIL.

This clonotype was seen at least ten times. This chain joins TRBV28 and TRBJ2-2, with TRBD1 matching over 9 bases. There are 14 residues in the CDR3. V was clipped by 6 bases and J by 7 bases; unmatched bases: 6. Germline-derived CDR1 and CDR2 are MDHEN and SYDVKM. CDR3 region: CASRGQGDVGELFF. Here the CDR3 DNA reads TGTGCCAGCAGGGGACAGGGAGATGTCGGGGAGCTGTTTTTT.

This clonotype was recorded many times. The CDR3: CASSLIDRGDEQFF. The CDR3 DNA follows: TGTGCCAGCAGCCTCATTGACAGGGGTGATGAGCAGTTCTTC. The chain is built from TRBV14 and TRBJ2-1, with 8 bases lining up with TRBD1. The ends lost 4 bases at V and 8 bases at J; junction bases unmatched: 7. This CDR3 contains 14 residues. CDR1 SGHDN and CDR2 FVKESK come from the germline V gene.

This clonotype was seen ten or more times. The rearrangement uses TRBV6-1 and TRBJ1-1; weak D call: TRBD1 (5 bases). Trimming shortened V by 0 bases and J by 4 bases, and 21 bases separated the two germline ends. The germline V gene encodes CDR1 MNHNS and CDR2 SASEGT. This CDR3 has 18 residues. The CDR3 is CASSEAGQLGGGFTEAFF. The DNA of the CDR3 is TGTGCCAGCAGTGAAGCGGGCCAACTCGGGGGTGGATTCACTGAAGCTTTCTTT.

This clonotype has ten or more counts. This chain links TRBV12-3 or TRBV12-4 with TRBJ1-2; 7 nucleotides line up with TRBD1. V gave up 8 bases and J gave up 4 bases; unmatched junction bases: 13. The CDR3 is 15 amino acids. CDR3 protein: CASGIWTGDFYGYTF. The DNA for the CDR3 is TGTGCCAGCGGTATATGGACAGGAGACTTCTATGGCTACACCTTC.

In its sample, this clonotype was seen many times. The genes are TRBV18 and TRBJ2-3, with 8 bases matching TRBD1. V dropped 1 base and J dropped 6; count of bases not matched to a gene: 9. CDR1 and CDR2 from the germline V gene are KGHSH and LQKENI. The CDR3 contains 16 residues. CDR3 sequence: CASSPRPSGGADTQYF. CDR3 in DNA: TGTGCCAGCTCACCACGGCCATCAGGGGGCGCCGATACGCAGTATTTT.

The table lists this clonotype with many counts. J is TRBJ2-2 and V is TRBV2; D might be TRBD2 (6 bases). The V end lost 4 bases, the J end lost 3 bases, and 15 bases lay between the germline ends. Germline assignment: CDR1 SNHLY and CDR2 FYNNEI. The CDR3 runs to 16 residues. The CDR3 region has the DNA TGTGCCAGCAGTGGACTAGGGTCGGGTGACACCGGGGAGCTGTTTTTT. Protein product: CASSGLGSGDTGELFF.

This clonotype was recorded many times. The chain carries TRBV29-1 and TRBJ2-2; 11 positions agree with TRBD2. V shed 6 bases and J 3 bases; nucleotides not matched to a gene: 3. The CDR3 contains 14 residues. Germline values: CDR1 SQVTM, CDR2 ANQGSEA. The CDR3 region is CSVGTSGHTGELFF. For the CDR3, the DNA is TGCAGCGTAGGGACTAGCGGTCACACCGGGGAGCTGTTTTTT.

This clonotype was detected many times. This sequence joins TRBV9 and TRBJ2-1; TRBD1 aligns across 8 bases. In germline, CDR1 is SGDLS, CDR2 YYNGEE. The ends lost 0 bases at V and 2 bases at J; junction bases unmatched: 4. CDR3 length equals 16 residues. In nucleotides, the CDR3 is TGTGCCAGCAGCGTAGCTACAGGGGGTACCTACAATGAGCAGTTCTTC. Residues: CASSVATGGTYNEQFF.

This clonotype was detected ten times or more. The chain joins TRBV10-3 to TRBJ2-7; tentatively, D is TRBD2 (5 bases). Looked up from germline, CDR1 is ENHRY and CDR2 is SYGVKD. V lost 0 bases and J 5 bases, leaving 11 bases between the germline ends. This CDR3 contains 14 residues. The CDR3 DNA is TGTGCCATCAGTGAGTCCGGGGAAACCAACGAGCAGTACTTC. Residues: CAISESGETNEQYF.

This clonotype was seen at least ten times. The V call is TRBV6-5, the J call TRBJ1-5; the match to TRBD1 covers 7 bases. The CDR3 has 15 amino acids. Germline CDR1 and CDR2: MNHEY and SVGAGI. V lost 5 bases to trimming and J lost 0 bases; unmatched junction nucleotides: 4. DNA for the CDR3: TGTGCCAGCAGTAGCCGACAGGGTAGCAATCAGCCCCAGCATTTT. Amino acid sequence: CASSSRQGSNQPQHF.

This clonotype was detected ten times or more. This sequence joins TRBV20-1 and TRBJ2-3; a weak D match, TRBD2 (5 bases). Looked up from germline, CDR1 is DFQATT and CDR2 is SNEGSKA (reference sequence). The CDR3 spans 14 residues. V gave up 5 bases and J gave up 6 bases, with 18 bases separating them. The CDR3 sequence: CSAVLDPPGDTQYF. The DNA of the CDR3 is TGCAGTGCTGTACTAGACCCCCCGGGCGATACGCAGTATTTT.

This clonotype was counted at least ten times. The rearrangement joins TRBV7-2 to TRBJ2-5, with TRBD2 matching over 7 bases. Germline V CDR1 and CDR2: SGHTA, FQGNSA. V dropped 1 base and J dropped 4; count of bases not matched to a gene: 12. The CDR3 has 17 residues. CDR3 loop: CASSLEERPSGGETQYF. In DNA, the CDR3 is TGTGCCAGCAGCTTAGAGGAGAGGCCTAGCGGAGGAGAGACCCAGTACTTC.

This clonotype was counted many times. CDR3 in DNA: TGTGCCAGCAGCCAAGATAAAGGGCAGTTCTTC. It is translated as CASSQDKGQFF. The rearrangement uses TRBV3-1 and TRBJ2-1; D unresolved. The germline CDR1 and CDR2 sequences are LGHDT and YNNKEL (reference sequence). The CDR3 consists of 11 residues. V gave up 0 bases and J gave up 12 bases, with 6 bases separating them.

The sample holds a few counts of this clonotype. The chain joins TRBV28 to TRBJ1-5; tentative D call: TRBD1 (5 bases). Germline CDR1 is MDHEN and CDR2 is SYDVKM. The length of the CDR3 is 14 residues. Trimming left V 3 bases short and J 7 bases short, with 13 bases between. The CDR3 nucleotides are TGTGCCAGCAGTTTGCTGAGAGGGGAACAGCCCCAGCATTTT. Its protein is CASSLLRGEQPQHF.